Listed below are T cell receptor beta chains from one sample, sequenced in a study of blood T cells in healthy people across ages. TCRdb re-derived calls from the 5' RACE reads in MiXCR, one entry per CDR3 protein. The sample holds just under 750,000 distinct CDR3 sequences, approximately 22% seen once. Sequencing used blood. The source is a man aged 70 or older in good health. The CDR3 runs from the conserved cysteine through the conserved F or W. A D gene is named only where the DNA matches it firmly. Clone size is shown for a subset of rows, as once, few, many or a class of expanded clone.

CDR3 DNA	CDR3 protein	clone size	V gene	J gene	D gene
TGTGCCAGCAGCTTACCCCTAACGGGTGCGTACGAGCAGTACTTC	CASSLPLTGAYEQYF	.	TRBV7-9	TRBJ2-7	.
TGTGCCAGCGGTTTTAGAGGCAGATATTTTGCGGAGACCCAGTACTTC	CASGFRGRYFAETQYF	few	TRBV27	TRBJ2-5	.
TGTGCCAGCAGGATGAGGGATGAAAAACTGTTTTTT	CASRMRDEKLFF	many	TRBV6-6	TRBJ1-4	.
TGCGCCAGCAGCTTGTCCCCCTCAAATCCGTCCTACAATGAGCAGTTCTTC	CASSLSPSNPSYNEQFF	.	TRBV5-1	TRBJ2-1	.
TGTGCCAGCAGCCAAGGAGCCGGACTAGCGGGAACAGATACGCAGTATTTT	CASSQGAGLAGTDTQYF	.	TRBV3-1	TRBJ2-3	TRBD2
TGTGCCAGCACCCTCCGGGGGCCGGGTGAGCAGTTCTTC	CASTLRGPGEQFF	.	TRBV7-2	TRBJ2-1	.
TGCGCCAGCAGCGACGGACAGGGGTTAGGACCCCTCCACTTT	CASSDGQGLGPLHF	.	TRBV5-1	TRBJ1-6	TRBD1
TGTGCCAGCGCCCTGGGCGGGACTTTTGTGGGCACAGATACGCAGTATTTT	CASALGGTFVGTDTQYF	.	TRBV27	TRBJ2-3	.
TGTGCCAGCAGCCAAGAGGGACGAAACACTGAAGCTTTCTTT	CASSQEGRNTEAFF	few	TRBV7-3	TRBJ1-1	.
TGCAGTGCGCCAGCCGACATCTCTGGAAACACCATATATTTT	CSAPADISGNTIYF	few	TRBV20-1	TRBJ1-3	.
TGCGCCAGCAGCTTAACTCAGAATATCCAAGAGACCCAGTACTTC	CASSLTQNIQETQYF	few	TRBV5-1	TRBJ2-5	.
TGTGCCAGCAGCTTATGGGGCTCTGGGAACATTCAGTACTTC	CASSLWGSGNIQYF	many	TRBV7-2	TRBJ2-4	.
TGCAGTGCTAGTGAGGGGGGCTCCTACAATGAGCAGTTCTTC	CSASEGGSYNEQFF	.	TRBV20-1	TRBJ2-1	.
TGTGCCAGCACCTCGATCTACGAGCAGTACTTC	CASTSIYEQYF	few	TRBV28	TRBJ2-7	.
TGCAGTGCAGACACAGGGTTGTCAGAGACCCAGTACTTC	CSADTGLSETQYF	many	TRBV20-1	TRBJ2-5	.
TGTGCCTGGGGAAATGAGGGACCCTATTCCGCCTTC	CAWGNEGPYSAF	.	TRBV30	TRBJ1-2	.
TGTGCCAGCAGCCCTCAGGGACAGCGGTATGGCTACACCTTC	CASSPQGQRYGYTF	.	TRBV9	TRBJ1-2	TRBD1
TGTGCCAGCAGTTTCGCAAGAACCGGGGAGCTGTTTTTT	CASSFARTGELFF	.	TRBV12-3/TRBV12-4	TRBJ2-2	.
TGTGCCAGCAGTATCGGGACACCTCTCTACGAGCAGTACTTC	CASSIGTPLYEQYF	few	TRBV6-1	TRBJ2-7	.
TGTGCCAGCAGCCCGCAGATCAGGGACAGGATAAACTATGGCTACACCTTC	CASSPQIRDRINYGYTF	.	TRBV28	TRBJ1-2	TRBD1
TGTGCCAGCAGTGATCCGCCCAGGGGGGTCTATTTCTTT	CASSDPPRGVYFF	once	TRBV6-4	TRBJ1-1	TRBD1
TGTGCCAGCAGCCAAGGAGGGCATTGGAACCCCTGGAATTCACCCCTCCACTTT	CASSQGGHWNPWNSPLHF	few	TRBV14	TRBJ1-6	.
TGTGCCAGCAGTTACGGGGTCCAACCCCGCCCAGATACGCAGTATTTT	CASSYGVQPRPDTQYF	few	TRBV6-5	TRBJ2-3	.
TGCGCCAGCAGCTTGGAGGGACAGGGGGCTTCAGATACGCAGTATTTT	CASSLEGQGASDTQYF	.	TRBV5-1	TRBJ2-3	TRBD1
TGTGCCAGCAGCCATTCTGCCAGGGCACTCATAGGAACCATATATTTT	CASSHSARALIGTIYF	few	TRBV3-1	TRBJ1-3	.
TGTGCCAGCAGCCAATTTCGGCCGTCTAACTATGGCTACACCTTC	CASSQFRPSNYGYTF	few	TRBV14	TRBJ1-2	.
TGTGCCAGCAGTCCCCGACCGGGCCAGGGCATTCAGTACTTC	CASSPRPGQGIQYF	.	TRBV12-3/TRBV12-4	TRBJ2-4	.
TGCAGTGCAGGGGACAGTCTCAACACCGGGGAGCTGTTTTTT	CSAGDSLNTGELFF	.	TRBV20-1	TRBJ2-2	TRBD1
TGTGCCAGCAGCTTAGTTCTAGGAGACGGGTCACCCCTCCACTTT	CASSLVLGDGSPLHF	.	TRBV7-6	TRBJ1-6	.
TGCGCCAGCAGCCCGTACAGGGCCTCGAACACCGGGGAGCTGTTTTTT	CASSPYRASNTGELFF	.	TRBV5-1	TRBJ2-2	.
TGTGCCACGATGGTGACGTCAGGAGCCAAAAACATTCAGTACTTC	CATMVTSGAKNIQYF	.	TRBV12-3/TRBV12-4	TRBJ2-4	.
TGCGCGACCGGAGTGGGCAACACCGGGGAGCTGTTTTTT	CATGVGNTGELFF	many	TRBV4-1	TRBJ2-2	.
TGCAGTGCTGCGAAAGGGGGGAGGGACACTGAAGCTTTCTTT	CSAAKGGRDTEAFF	.	TRBV20-1	TRBJ1-1	.
TGCAGTGCTAGTCCGGGAGAGGGCAATGAAAAACTGTTTTTT	CSASPGEGNEKLFF	.	TRBV20-1	TRBJ1-4	.
TGTGCCGAGGGGCAGGGAAGTAATTCACCCCTCCACTTT	CAEGQGSNSPLHF	once	TRBV7-2	TRBJ1-6	.
TGCAGTGCTAGAGATCATGCTCGGGGCGTCTATGGCTACACCTTC	CSARDHARGVYGYTF	few	TRBV20-1	TRBJ1-2	.